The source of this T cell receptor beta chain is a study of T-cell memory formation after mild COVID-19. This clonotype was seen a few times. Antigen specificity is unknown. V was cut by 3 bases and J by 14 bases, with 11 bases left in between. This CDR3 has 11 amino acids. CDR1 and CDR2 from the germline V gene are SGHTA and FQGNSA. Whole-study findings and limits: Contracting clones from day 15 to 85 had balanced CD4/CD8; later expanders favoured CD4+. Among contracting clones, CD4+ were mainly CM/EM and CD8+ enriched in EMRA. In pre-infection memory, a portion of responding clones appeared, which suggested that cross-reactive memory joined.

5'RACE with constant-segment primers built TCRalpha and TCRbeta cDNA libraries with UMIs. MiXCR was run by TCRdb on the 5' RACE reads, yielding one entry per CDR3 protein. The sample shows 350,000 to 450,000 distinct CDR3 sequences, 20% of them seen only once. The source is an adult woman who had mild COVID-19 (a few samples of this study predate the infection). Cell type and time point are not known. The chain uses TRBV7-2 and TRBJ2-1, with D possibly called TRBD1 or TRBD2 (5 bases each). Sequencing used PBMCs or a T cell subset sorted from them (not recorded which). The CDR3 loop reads CASSFPGPEFF. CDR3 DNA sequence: TGTGCCAGCAGCTTCCCGGGGCCTGAGTTCTTC.